A single sample gave rise to the 9 T cell receptor beta chains below, sequenced in a study of T cells in Graves' hyperthyroidism and ophthalmopathy. Amplified TCR beta CDR3 regions derived from RNA transcripts. An initial round of RT-PCR targeting the TCR CDR3 relied on the HTBI primer set. MiXCR, applied by TCRdb to the multiplex PCR reads, yields one record per CDR3 protein. The sample includes hundreds of thousands of distinct CDR3 sequences, 20% to 25% of them seen just once. Sequencing input: blood. These receptors were collected from a man in his fifties or sixties with Graves' hyperthyroidism.

This clonotype was detected only once. As DNA, the CDR3 is TGCAGTGCCCCCGGACTAGCGAACCAAGAGACCCAGTACTTC. This codes for CSAPGLANQETQYF. The J gene is TRBJ2-5, the V gene TRBV20-1; 9 nucleotides line up with TRBD2. The germline CDR1 and CDR2 sequences are DFQATT and SNEGSKA (reference sequence). There are 14 residues in the CDR3. V lost 6 bases and J lost 0; bases outside the gene matches: 5.

This chain connects TRBV7-3 to TRBJ2-2, with D perhaps TRBD1 (6 bases). CDR1 is SGHTA and CDR2 is FQGTGA in the germline V gene. The CDR3 has 15 amino acids. V lost 4 bases, J lost 4 bases, and 13 bases lay in between. CDR3 region: CASSSGQFGTGELFF. The CDR3 DNA reads TGTGCCAGCAGCTCAGGACAGTTTGGCACCGGGGAGCTGTTTTTT.

The table lists this clonotype with a count of one. The CDR3 loop is CASSDTLAGGRGTQYF. CDR3 coding DNA: TGTGCCAGCTCTGATACACTAGCGGGGGGGCGCGGTACGCAGTATTTT. V and J are TRBV6-1 and TRBJ2-3, with 13 bases aligning to TRBD2. The CDR3 contains 16 residues. The junction had 13 bases not matched to a gene; V was cut back by 8 bases and J by 8 bases. Germline V gives CDR1 MNHNS, CDR2 SASEGT.

This clonotype was observed a few times. The chain joins TRBV2 to TRBJ1-1; D not resolved. Germline values: CDR1 SNHLY, CDR2 FYNNEI. Trimming pared 3 bases from V and 4 bases from J, leaving 15 bases between. The CDR3 runs 15 residues. This CDR3 reads CASSEEGASLTEAFF. CDR3 sequence (DNA): TGTGCCAGCAGTGAGGAGGGCGCTTCGCTCACTGAAGCTTTCTTT.

The chain recombines TRBV5-6 with TRBJ2-7, with 11 bases fitting TRBD2. CDR1 and CDR2 from the germline V gene are SGHDT and YYEEEE. The CDR3 consists of 16 residues. V lost 0 bases, J lost 5 bases, and 7 bases stayed unmatched. Written as DNA, the CDR3 is TGTGCCAGCAGCTTGGGGCCTAGCGGGAGGCGGAACGAGCAGTACTTC. Amino acid sequence: CASSLGPSGRRNEQYF.

This clonotype was observed at least ten times. The chain joins TRBV11-2 to TRBJ1-2; unclear D gene. This CDR3 is built from 13 residues. V was pared by 2 bases and J by 3 bases, with 7 bases between. In germline, CDR1 is SGHAT, CDR2 FQNNGV. The chain's CDR3 is CASSLMLDYGYTF. Written as DNA, the CDR3 is TGTGCCAGCAGCTTAATGCTGGACTATGGCTACACCTTC.

This clonotype occurred many times. The J gene is TRBJ2-1, the V gene TRBV7-9; the D gene is possibly TRBD2 (5 bases). This CDR3 comprises 13 residues. V gave up 6 bases and J gave up 1 base, with 7 bases separating them. Germline V gene sequence: CDR1 SEHNR, CDR2 FQNEAQ (reference sequence). The CDR3 loop reads CASSRESYNEQFF. CDR3 in DNA: TGTGCCAGCAGTAGGGAGTCCTACAATGAGCAGTTCTTC.

The rearrangement joins TRBV5-1 to TRBJ2-7; a weak D match, TRBD2 (6 bases). The V end was cut by 0 bases, the J end by 3 bases, with 10 bases between. The germline V gene has CDR1 SGHRS and CDR2 YFSETQ. The CDR3 covers 14 residues. This CDR3 reads CASSLDGGSYEQYF. CDR3 in DNA: TGCGCCAGCAGCTTGGATGGAGGGAGCTACGAGCAGTACTTC.

Ten or more counts support this clonotype. J is TRBJ2-7 and V is TRBV7-2, with D tentatively TRBD1 or TRBD2 (5 bases each). CDR1 SGHTA and CDR2 FQGNSA come from the germline V gene. CDR3 length: 15 amino acids. The V end was cut by 3 bases, the J end by 0 bases, with 12 bases between. The CDR3 spells CASSLGETISYEQYF. The CDR3 nucleotides read TGTGCCAGCAGCTTGGGGGAGACCATCTCCTACGAGCAGTACTTC.